Detailed here is one T cell receptor beta chain. The record originates from a study of blood T cell repertoires in COVID-19. Libraries were prepared by immunoSEQ multiplex PCR; TCRdb keeps only in-frame clonotypes and omits some of them. The repertoire has about 240,000 clones, roughly 86% of them found once; the top ten carry 2.5% to 3%. V trimming: 7 bases; J trimming: 6 bases; junction bases outside the gene matches: 11. CDR3 length: 14 residues. Looked up from germline, CDR1 is ENHRY and CDR2 is SYGVKD. Categorization into cohorts depended on clinical history that participants reported. Specimen: PBMCs or T cells enriched from blood (not recorded which). The chain employs TRBV10-3 and TRBJ1-1; 7 positions agree with TRBD1. The TCR was taken from a woman aged 25 to 39 with acute COVID-19. CDR3 nucleotides: TGTGCCATCAAGTCCATCGTTGACAGGGCTGAAGCTTTCTTT. Residues: CAIKSIVDRAEAFF.